The 4 T cell receptor beta chains below all came from one sample that was sequenced in a study of blood T cell repertoires in COVID-19. TCRdb's copy holds only in-frame clones and misses some; the assay was immunoSEQ multiplex PCR. This sample has around 86,000 clones, with over 80% found just once. Sequencing was performed on peripheral blood. These TCRs come from a woman of 80 years or more with acute or convalescent COVID-19.

The gene calls are TRBV18 and TRBJ2-2, with D possibly being TRBD1 (5 bases). Trimming took off 0 bases at V and 7 bases at J, with 15 bases between the two ends. This CDR3 region has 16 residues. The germline V gene encodes CDR1 KGHSH and CDR2 LQKENI. CDR3 protein: CASSPPSTAFGGELFF. The CDR3 DNA reads as TGTGCCAGCTCACCACCGTCGACAGCCTTTGGCGGGGAGCTGTTTTTT.

The chain employs TRBV10-3 and TRBJ2-1; 8 nucleotides line up with TRBD1. Germline CDR1 ENHRY, CDR2 SYGVKD. With V trimmed by 7 bases and J by 4 bases, 6 bases remained unmatched. The CDR3 consists of 14 residues. The CDR3 spells CAITPTGAYNEQFF. The CDR3 DNA follows: TGTGCCATCACCCCGACAGGGGCTTACAATGAGCAGTTCTTC.

This sequence joins TRBV5-1 and TRBJ1-6; 10 positions match TRBD1. The V segment lost 4 bases and the J segment 8 bases; nucleotides outside the gene matches: 6. The CDR3 totals 15 residues. In germline, CDR1 is SGHRS, CDR2 YFSETQ. CDR3 sequence: CASSERTGGDSPLHF. CDR3 nucleotide sequence: TGCGCCAGCAGCGAACGGACAGGGGGTGATTCACCCCTCCACTTT.

This clone came up a few times. The V and J genes are TRBV6-5 and TRBJ2-3; D is possibly TRBD2 (6 bases). The CDR3 has 14 residues. Germline V gene data show CDR1 as MNHEY and CDR2 as SVGAGI. V was shortened by 0 bases and J by 5 bases, with 9 bases between the two germline ends. In DNA form, the CDR3 reads TGTGCCAGCAGTTACTCGAATAGCGGAGATACGCAGTATTTT. This codes for CASSYSNSGDTQYF.